This T cell receptor (beta chain) is from a study of blood T cells in healthy people across ages (dated by TCRdb to 2014 to 2015). Background for the entire study: In model experiments, template switching captured roughly one uniquely barcoded TCR beta cDNA molecule for every two T cells. Using deep sequencing normalized with unique cDNA molecular identifiers, the study measured how TCR beta repertoire diversity changes with age. The donors were divided into four age groups: young (average approximately 17 years), middle-aged (approximately 42), aged (approximately 62) and long-lived (roughly 82). To avoid experimental bias, donors of different ages were distributed randomly across sequencing lanes. The study analyzed two additional independent replicas of 1 million unique cDNA reads from the same blood draw for two donors, one aged 18 to 29 and one aged 80 or older. The paper as a whole reports these results and caveats: Observed TCR beta diversity per million T cells fell roughly linearly with age, and a significant reduction was already apparent by age roughly 40. Because donor CMV infection status was unknown, age-related changes in expanded clonotypes were potentially confounded. Estimates of total diversity based on one million sequenced T cells were considered lower bounds and underestimates. Compared with the aged group, more naive CD4+ T cells, fewer expanded clones and increased TCR diversity were shown by the long-lived group, suggesting age selection. Observed TCR beta diversity correlated strongly with the percentage of naive T cells measured by flow cytometry. Conclusive comparison of naive and antigen-experienced compartments was prevented by the profiling of bulk unsorted PBMCs.

The germline V gene specifies SNHLY as CDR1 and FYNNEI as CDR2. Cut back by 4 bases and 2 bases, the V and J ends lie 10 bases apart. The cysteine opens and the phenylalanine closes a CDR3 of 14 amino acids. The sequence is cut down to CDR3 DNA, 42 bases in frame from base 1. The library came from 5' RACE. Sequencing was performed on an Illumina HiSeq 2500. A second 7 to 11 cycle PCR used a sample-barcoded 5' primer and a J-beta primer mix. Each TCR beta cDNA molecule received a unique molecular identifier from a template-switch 5' adaptor carrying 12 random nucleotides. Each sample yielded at least 3 million CDR3-containing paired-end reads. First-strand cDNA synthesis was performed from all RNA using the Mint cDNA synthesis kit, with priming by a TRBC-specific oligonucleotide. Following uracil-DNA glycosylase treatment, all cDNA underwent a first 18-cycle PCR with the universal primers M1SS and BC2_uni_R. Per the original workflow: Each sample was normalized by randomly selecting 1 million high-quality reads, each carrying a distinct molecular identifier. Reads sharing molecular identifiers were discarded rather than binned into consensus sequences. MiTCR, run with a Q25 quality threshold and the strictest error-elimination algorithm, handled CDR3 identification, clonotype clustering and error correction. A nonparametric unseen species model using Euler transformation provided a lower-bound estimate of total TCR beta diversity. TCRdb trimmed public reads at Q25 via fastp, called clones via MiXCR and kept in-frame beta chains. All rows with the same CDR3 protein become a single entry with the most common DNA and genes. Clone size and V and J calls follow TCRdb, not the original study. The sample table records around 900,000 distinct CDR3 sequences; around 28% of these occur just once. Approximately 15% of the sample rests with the top ten.

This clonotype has ten or more counts. Its antigen is currently not known. No qualities accompany the bases; no much larger clone lies one base away. Donors were 39 systemically healthy Caucasian individuals from Russia aged 6 to 90 years. Each donor gave ten milliliters of peripheral blood, collected into EDTA-treated Vacutainer tubes. Ficoll-Paque density-gradient centrifugation was used to isolate PBMCs, with at least 7 million per sample. Total RNA was extracted from PBMCs with Trizol reagent, with at least 6 micrograms obtained per sample. For every donor, flow cytometry on a PBMC aliquot measured the percentage of naive CD45RAhigh/CD27high T cells.

Recombination linked TRBV2 to TRBJ2-3, and TRBD2 may be the D gene, going by 6 matching bases. The specimen sequenced was blood. The receptor was derived from an elderly woman in good health. In nucleotide form, the sequence is TGTGCCAGCAGTGTTGCGGGGAACACAGATACGCAGTATTTT. This codes for CASSVAGNTDTQYF. Outside the CDR3, residues come from the reference TRBV2 and TRBJ2-3 proteins, so the full variable domain is: EPEVTQTPSHQVTQMGQEVILRCVPISNHLYFYWYRQILGQKVEFLVSFYNNEISEKSEIFDDQFSVERPDGSNFTLKIRSTKLEDSAMYFCASSVAGNTDTQYFGPGTRLTVL.